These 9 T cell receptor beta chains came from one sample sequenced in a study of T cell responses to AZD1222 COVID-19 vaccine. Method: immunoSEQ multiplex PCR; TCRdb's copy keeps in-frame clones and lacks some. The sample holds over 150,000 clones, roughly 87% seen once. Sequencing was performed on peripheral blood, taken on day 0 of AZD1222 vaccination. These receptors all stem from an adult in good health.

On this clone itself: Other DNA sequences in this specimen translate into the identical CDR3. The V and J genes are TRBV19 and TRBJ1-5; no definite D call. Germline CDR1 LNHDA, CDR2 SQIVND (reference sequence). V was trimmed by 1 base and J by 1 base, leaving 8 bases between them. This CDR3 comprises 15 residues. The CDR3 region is CASSIGKRSNQPQHF. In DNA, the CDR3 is TGTGCCAGTAGTATAGGTAAACGGAGCAATCAGCCCCAGCATTTT.

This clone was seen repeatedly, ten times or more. CDR3 residues: CSVEVPQGYYGYTF. The CDR3 bases are TGCAGCGTTGAAGTTCCACAGGGATATTATGGCTACACCTTC. The chain uses TRBV29-1 and TRBJ1-2, with D possibly TRBD1 on 6 matching bases. The length of the CDR3 is 14 residues. V gave up 1 base and J gave up 5 bases, with 14 bases separating them. Looked up from germline, CDR1 is SQVTM and CDR2 is ANQGSEA.

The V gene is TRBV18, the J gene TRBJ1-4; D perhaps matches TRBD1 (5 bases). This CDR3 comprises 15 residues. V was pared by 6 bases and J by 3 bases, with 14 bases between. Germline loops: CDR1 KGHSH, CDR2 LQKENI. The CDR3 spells CASSISGTANEKLFF. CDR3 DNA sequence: TGTGCCAGCTCTATCTCCGGGACCGCTAATGAAAAACTGTTTTTT.

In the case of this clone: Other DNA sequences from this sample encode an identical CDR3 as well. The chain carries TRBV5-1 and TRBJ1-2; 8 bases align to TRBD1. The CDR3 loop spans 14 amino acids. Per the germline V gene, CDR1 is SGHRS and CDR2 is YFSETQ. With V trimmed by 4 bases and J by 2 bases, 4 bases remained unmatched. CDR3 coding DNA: TGCGCCAGCAGCCTAGGACAGGGAAACTATGGCTACACCTTC. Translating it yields CASSLGQGNYGYTF.

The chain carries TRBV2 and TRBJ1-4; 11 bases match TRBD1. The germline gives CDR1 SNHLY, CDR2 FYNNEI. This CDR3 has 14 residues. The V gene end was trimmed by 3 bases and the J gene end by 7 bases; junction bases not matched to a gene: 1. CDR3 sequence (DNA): TGTGCCAGCAGTGAGGACAGGGGGCTTGAAAAACTGTTTTTT. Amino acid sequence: CASSEDRGLEKLFF.

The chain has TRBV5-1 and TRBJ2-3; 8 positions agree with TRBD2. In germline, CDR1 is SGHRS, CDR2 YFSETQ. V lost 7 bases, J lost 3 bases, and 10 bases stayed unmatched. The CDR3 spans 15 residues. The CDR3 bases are TGCGCCAGCCGTCAACTAGCGGCGGGGACAGATACGCAGTATTTT. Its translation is CASRQLAAGTDTQYF.

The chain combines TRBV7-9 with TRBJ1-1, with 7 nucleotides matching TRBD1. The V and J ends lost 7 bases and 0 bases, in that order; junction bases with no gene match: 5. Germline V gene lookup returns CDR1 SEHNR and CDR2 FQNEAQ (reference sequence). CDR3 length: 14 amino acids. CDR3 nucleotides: TGTGCCAGCAACAAGGGACAGATGAACACTGAAGCTTTCTTT. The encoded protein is CASNKGQMNTEAFF.

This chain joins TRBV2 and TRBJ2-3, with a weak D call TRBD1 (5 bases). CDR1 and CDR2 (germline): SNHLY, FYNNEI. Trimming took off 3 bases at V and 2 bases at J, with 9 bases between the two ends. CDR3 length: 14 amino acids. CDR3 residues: CASSDQGITDTQYF. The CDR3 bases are TGTGCCAGCAGTGATCAGGGAATCACAGATACGCAGTATTTT.

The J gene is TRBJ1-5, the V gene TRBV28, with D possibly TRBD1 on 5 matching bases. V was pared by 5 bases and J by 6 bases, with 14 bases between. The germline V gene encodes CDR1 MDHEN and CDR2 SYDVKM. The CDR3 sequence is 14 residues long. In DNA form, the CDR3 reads TGTGCCAGCAGTATTCGCAGGGTAGTTCAGCCCCAGCATTTT. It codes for CASSIRRVVQPQHF.